This paragraph reports one T cell receptor beta chain. The antigen remains unidentified. The sample comes from a study of T cell responses to AZD1222 COVID-19 vaccine. Profiled with immunoSEQ multiplex PCR; TCRdb holds only in-frame clones, not every one. The data show around 120,000 clones, more than 90% seen once. J lost 8 bases, V lost 4 bases, and 8 bases had no gene match. The CDR3 spans 15 residues. CDR1 is LNHDA, CDR2 SQIVND, per germline (reference sequence). Study conclusions and caveats: Sampling that yielded the repertoires occurred only after the peak T cell response.

The sequence was collected from an adult who received the AZD1222 COVID-19 vaccine. The sequences come from peripheral blood, collected 28 days after the second AZD1222 dose. The chain employs TRBV19 and TRBJ2-2, with 9 positions matching TRBD1. The CDR3 bases are TGTGCCAGTAGTAAAGGGGACAGGGTACGGGGGGAGCTGTTTTTT. It encodes CASSKGDRVRGELFF.